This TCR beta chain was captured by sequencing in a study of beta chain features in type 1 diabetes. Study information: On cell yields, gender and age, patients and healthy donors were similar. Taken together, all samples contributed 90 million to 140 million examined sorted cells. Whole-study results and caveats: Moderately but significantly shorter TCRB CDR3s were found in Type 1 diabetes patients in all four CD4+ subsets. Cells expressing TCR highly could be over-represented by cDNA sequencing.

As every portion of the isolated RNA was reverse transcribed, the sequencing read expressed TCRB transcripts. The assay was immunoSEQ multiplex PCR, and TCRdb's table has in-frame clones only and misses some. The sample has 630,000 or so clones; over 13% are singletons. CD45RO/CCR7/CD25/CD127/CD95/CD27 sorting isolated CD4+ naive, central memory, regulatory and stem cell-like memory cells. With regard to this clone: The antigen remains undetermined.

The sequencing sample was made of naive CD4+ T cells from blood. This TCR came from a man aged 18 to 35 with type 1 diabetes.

CDR3: CAWRNRGWVDTEAFF. The CDR3 coding sequence is TGTGCCTGGAGAAACAGGGGGTGGGTCGACACTGAAGCTTTCTTT. The chain has TRBV30 and TRBJ1-1; 8 bases line up with TRBD1. From germline, CDR1 is GTSNPN and CDR2 SVGIG (reference sequence). The J segment lost 3 bases and the V segment lost 3 bases, leaving 9 bases of the junction unmatched. This CDR3 has 15 amino acids.